What follows are 28 T cell receptor beta chains derived from one specimen sequenced in a study of CD8+ T cells in alopecia areata. The authors extracted RNA and reverse transcribed it into cDNA as the sequencing template. Sequenced by immunoSEQ multiplex PCR; TCRdb stores in-frame clones only, minus some. The sample holds about 130,000 clones; almost 50% are singletons and the top ten take around a sixth. The sequencing used CD8+ T cells sorted from blood, collected at week 0. The source of these receptors is a human donor with alopecia areata.

The V call is TRBV27, the J call TRBJ2-1, with D possibly matching TRBD2 (6 bases). This CDR3 has 15 amino acids. Germline values: CDR1 MNHEY, CDR2 SMNVEV (reference sequence). Trimming took 3 bases from V and 4 from J, leaving 13 bases between them. CDR3 loop: CASSFVGGEYNEQFF. The CDR3 DNA reads TGTGCCAGCAGTTTCGTAGGCGGGGAATACAATGAGCAGTTCTTC.

This chain uses TRBV5-1 with TRBJ2-6; perhaps D is TRBD1 or TRBD2 (5 bases each). The V end lost 4 bases, the J end lost 1 base, and 12 bases lay between the germline ends. CDR3 length: 16 residues. Germline CDR1 is SGHRS and CDR2 is YFSETQ. CDR3 amino acids: CASSVDWGSGANVLTF. As DNA, the CDR3 is TGCGCCAGCAGCGTAGACTGGGGGTCTGGGGCCAACGTCCTGACTTTC.

The chain employs TRBV2 and TRBJ2-1; 9 positions match TRBD1. Germline trimming cut 6 bases from V and 16 bases from J; bases unmatched to any gene: 7. Germline CDR1 and CDR2: SNHLY and FYNNEI. The CDR3 runs 11 residues. The CDR3, as DNA: TGTGCCAGCAGATCCGACAGGGGGAATTTCTTC. This translates into CASRSDRGNFF.

The chain has TRBV30 and TRBJ2-1; D unclear. In germline, CDR1 is GTSNPN, CDR2 SVGIG (reference sequence). The CDR3 consists of 15 residues. V gave up 0 bases and J gave up 0 bases, with 9 bases separating them. The CDR3, as DNA: TGTGCCTGGAGTGTTGCCTATAGCTCCTACAATGAGCAGTTCTTC. As protein: CAWSVAYSSYNEQFF.

This clone was seen at least ten times. J is TRBJ2-2 and V is TRBV4-1; TRBD1 agrees at 8 bases. The J segment lost 10 bases and the V segment lost 5 bases, leaving 15 bases of the junction unmatched. Germline V gives CDR1 MGHRA, CDR2 YSYEKL. The CDR3 is made up of 16 amino acids. The CDR3 protein is CASSGVLTRGPTELFF. CDR3 DNA sequence: TGCGCCAGCAGCGGCGTGCTGACCAGGGGGCCGACGGAGCTGTTTTTT.

This chain links TRBV5-1 with TRBJ1-5; 9 nucleotides line up with TRBD1. Per the germline V gene, CDR1 is SGHRS and CDR2 is YFSETQ. Losses at the gene ends were 3 bases for V and 0 bases for J; bases not matched to a gene: 1. CDR3 size: 15 residues. The CDR3 DNA follows: TGCGCCAGCAGCTGGACAGGGGATAGCAATCAGCCCCAGCATTTT. Amino acids: CASSWTGDSNQPQHF. Drawing the rest from reference TRBV5-1 and TRBJ1-5, the complete variable domain is KAGVTQTPRYLIKTRGQQVTLSCSPISGHRSVSWYQQTPGQGLQFLFEYFSETQRNKGNFPGRFSGRQFSNSRSEMNVSTLELGDSALYLCASSWTGDSNQPQHFGDGTRLSIL.

This clone occurred a few times. The rearrangement uses TRBV14 and TRBJ2-7, with 10 bases lining up with TRBD1. The junction had 9 bases not matched to a gene; V was cut back by 3 bases and J by 7 bases. This CDR3 is 15 amino acids long. Germline V gives CDR1 SGHDN, CDR2 FVKESK. As DNA, the CDR3 is TGTGCCAGCAGCCAGACCTCGACAGGGGGCGGGGAGCAGTACTTC. The encoded protein is CASSQTSTGGGEQYF.

The chain combines TRBV27 with TRBJ1-2; D uncertain. This CDR3 spans 13 amino acids. V lost 0 bases and J lost 4, with 6 bases in between. Germline CDR1 MNHEY, CDR2 SMNVEV (reference sequence). In DNA, the CDR3 is TGTGCCAGCAGTTTATCGGTGGGCTATGGCTACACCTTC. Protein product: CASSLSVGYGYTF.

The chain uses TRBV6-1 and TRBJ2-7; D uncertain. V was cut by 4 bases and J by 2 bases, with 9 bases left in between. The CDR3 runs to 13 residues. The germline gives CDR1 MNHNS, CDR2 SASEGT. The CDR3 bases are TGTGCCAGCAGTGGAACGGCCGCCTACGAGCAGTACTTC. Its protein is CASSGTAAYEQYF.

The rearrangement joins TRBV9 to TRBJ1-2; possibly TRBD1 for D (5 bases). V was clipped by 2 bases and J by 3 bases, with 14 bases between them. The CDR3 length is 15 residues. The germline V gene encodes CDR1 SGDLS and CDR2 YYNGEE. The CDR3 DNA reads TGTGCCAGCAGCGTCTCCAGGGAGGAAGACTATGGCTACACCTTC. Translating gives CASSVSREEDYGYTF.

The rearrangement uses TRBV2 and TRBJ2-2; 7 positions agree with TRBD2. Germline CDR1 reads SNHLY; CDR2 reads FYNNEI. There are 14 residues in the CDR3. The V and J ends lost 6 bases and 4 bases, in that order; junction bases with no gene match: 5. The CDR3: CASRQRDPTGELFF. The CDR3 DNA reads as TGTGCCAGCAGGCAGCGGGACCCCACCGGGGAGCTGTTTTTT.

This clone has only a few counts. V usage is TRBV7-9 and J usage is TRBJ2-1; D possibly corresponds to TRBD1 (6 bases). Per the germline V gene, CDR1 is SEHNR and CDR2 is FQNEAQ (reference sequence). Trimming stripped 9 bases from V and 3 bases from J, with 9 bases between. This CDR3 is built from 12 residues. CDR3 sequence reads: CASYRVYNEQFF. The CDR3 nucleotides are TGTGCCAGTTACAGGGTCTACAATGAGCAGTTCTTC.

The genes are TRBV30 and TRBJ2-1, with a possible D match to TRBD1 (5 bases). The germline V and J ends were trimmed by 3 bases and 6 bases, with 12 bases remaining between them. Germline CDR1 is GTSNPN and CDR2 is SVGIG (reference sequence). CDR3 length: 13 amino acids. CDR3 residues: CAWRDQGSNEQFF. In nucleotides, the CDR3 is TGTGCCTGGAGAGACCAGGGAAGCAATGAGCAGTTCTTC.

The chain employs TRBV14 and TRBJ1-1; 10 nucleotides agree with TRBD1. CDR3 length: 15 residues. The germline V gene encodes CDR1 SGHDN and CDR2 FVKESK. Trimming took 3 bases from V and 1 from J; bases not matched to a gene: 2. The CDR3 coding sequence is TGTGCCAGCAGCCAGACAGGGGGCCGGAACACTGAAGCTTTCTTT. Encoded protein: CASSQTGGRNTEAFF. The full variable domain, in which reference TRBV14 and TRBJ1-1 provide the parts outside the CDR3, is EAGVTQFPSHSVIEKGQTVTLRCDPISGHDNLYWYRRVMGKEIKFLLHFVKESKQDESGMPNNRFLAERTGGTYSTLKVQPAELEDSGVYFCASSQTGGRNTEAFFGQGTRLTVV.

The chain is built from TRBV7-9 and TRBJ1-5; D remains unclear. The CDR3 is made up of 12 amino acids. With 8 bases removed from V and 4 bases from J, the gap between germline ends came to 9 bases. Germline-derived CDR1 and CDR2 are SEHNR and FQNEAQ (reference sequence). The CDR3 spells CASALGNQPQHF. The CDR3 coding sequence is TGTGCCAGCGCCTTGGGTAATCAGCCCCAGCATTTT. The full variable domain, completed using reference TRBV7-9 and TRBJ1-5, is DTGVSQNPRHKITKRGQNVTFRCDPISEHNRLYWYRQTLGQGPEFLTYFQNEAQLEKSRLLSDRFSAERPKGSFSTLEIQRTEQGDSAMYLCASALGNQPQHFGDGTRLSIL.

This chain links TRBV15 with TRBJ2-5; D gene ambiguous. Trimming removed 3 bases from V and 4 bases from J, with 18 bases in between. This CDR3 is built from 16 residues. From germline, CDR1 is LNHNV and CDR2 YYDKDF (reference sequence). CDR3 in amino acids: CATSRGFEGLGETQYF. CDR3 nucleotide sequence: TGTGCCACCAGCAGGGGGTTTGAAGGGCTCGGAGAGACCCAGTACTTC.

This clone was seen a handful of times. The V gene is TRBV7-9, the J gene TRBJ2-7, with TRBD1 as a possible D gene (7 bases). The germline V and J ends were trimmed by 5 bases and 4 bases, with 15 bases remaining between them. This CDR3 region has 14 residues. CDR1 is SEHNR, CDR2 FQNEAQ, per germline (reference sequence). CDR3: CASSPRDSGYEQYF. CDR3 DNA sequence: TGTGCCAGCAGCCCAAGGGACAGCGGGTACGAGCAGTACTTC. The full variable domain, its missing parts supplied by reference TRBV7-9 and TRBJ2-7, is DTGVSQNPRHKITKRGQNVTFRCDPISEHNRLYWYRQTLGQGPEFLTYFQNEAQLEKSRLLSDRFSAERPKGSFSTLEIQRTEQGDSAMYLCASSPRDSGYEQYFGPGTRLTVT.

The rearrangement joins TRBV30 to TRBJ1-1; unclear D gene. Trimming cost V 3 bases and J 1 base, with 9 bases left between them. CDR1 and CDR2 from the germline V gene are GTSNPN and SVGIG (reference sequence). The CDR3 contains 13 residues. CDR3 region: CAWSPRPNTEAFF. Here the CDR3 DNA reads TGTGCCTGGAGCCCAAGGCCGAACACTGAAGCTTTCTTT.

V is TRBV25-1 and J is TRBJ2-7, with unresolved D. This CDR3 comprises 13 residues. V lost 3 bases to trimming and J lost 1 base, with 7 bases between them. Germline lookup yields CDR1 MGHDK and CDR2 SYGVNS. The CDR3 reads CASSDGNSYEQYF. CDR3 nucleotide sequence: TGTGCCAGCAGTGACGGCAATTCCTACGAGCAGTACTTC.

This clone turned up a few times. V and J are TRBV29-1 and TRBJ2-2; D may be TRBD2 (7 bases). The CDR3 extends over 14 amino acids. V was cut by 3 bases and J by 4 bases, with 12 bases left in between. Germline V gives CDR1 SQVTM, CDR2 ANQGSEA. The CDR3 nucleotides are TGCAGCGTTGATAAGGGGGGGAGCACCGGGGAGCTGTTTTTT. It is translated as CSVDKGGSTGELFF.

The rearrangement joins TRBV2 to TRBJ2-7, with a possible D match to TRBD1 (6 bases). Trimming pared 6 bases from V and 2 bases from J, leaving 17 bases between. Germline V gene lookup returns CDR1 SNHLY and CDR2 FYNNEI. The CDR3 is 15 amino acids. CDR3 nucleotides: TGTGCCAGCAGCACTCTTCGGGACATAGCCTACGAGCAGTACTTC. It translates to CASSTLRDIAYEQYF.

The sample holds a few counts of this clone. The CDR3: CASSLDGSSYNEQFF. CDR3 DNA: TGTGCCAGCAGCTTGGACGGAAGCTCCTACAATGAGCAGTTCTTC. The chain recombines TRBV7-3 with TRBJ2-1; D is ambiguous. Germline values: CDR1 SGHTA, CDR2 FQGTGA. The CDR3 totals 15 residues. Trimming removed 3 bases from V and 0 bases from J, with 9 bases in between.

Concerning this clone itself: One junction end does not reproduce the germline sequence, and a read error may be involved. The chain joins TRBV20-1 to TRBJ1-3; no firm D call. Germline V gene sequence: CDR1 DFQATT, CDR2 SNEGSKA (reference sequence). The CDR3 length is 11 residues. Here the CDR3 reads CSAHDTGSVGF. The CDR3 bases are TGCAGTGCTCACGATACCGGGTCCGTTGGTTTT.

The chain is built from TRBV4-1 and TRBJ1-4, with 8 bases fitting TRBD1. Germline assignment: CDR1 MGHRA and CDR2 YSYEKL. J was trimmed by 8 bases and V by 5 bases; bases with no gene match: 10. This CDR3 is built from 15 residues. The CDR3 is CASSAPTGAREKLFF. The CDR3 DNA reads TGCGCCAGCAGCGCGCCGACAGGGGCGAGGGAAAAACTGTTTTTT.

This rearrangement joins TRBV30 to TRBJ2-1; 10 nucleotides match TRBD1. The CDR3 sequence is 14 residues long. CDR1 and CDR2 (germline): GTSNPN, SVGIG (reference sequence). Trimming cost V 2 bases and J 7 bases; bases outside gene matches: 5. CDR3 nucleotide sequence: TGTGCCTGGAGTACGGGGACAGGGGCAAATGAGCAGTTCTTC. It yields the protein CAWSTGTGANEQFF.

This rearrangement joins TRBV6-5 to TRBJ2-2; D is possibly TRBD2 (5 bases). The CDR3 covers 16 residues. The germline CDR1 and CDR2 sequences are MNHEY and SVGAGI. Trimming removed 0 bases at V and 1 base at J, with 9 bases between. CDR3 residues: CASSYSRARNTGELFF. CDR3 bases: TGTGCCAGCAGTTACTCGAGGGCAAGGAACACCGGGGAGCTGTTTTTT.

CDR3 DNA: TGCGCCAGCAGCCAGCTTCCCCCAGATACGCAGTATTTT. It yields the protein CASSQLPPDTQYF. The chain recombines TRBV4-1 with TRBJ2-3; D gene unclear. The CDR3 spans 13 residues. V lost 3 bases and J lost 4, with 8 bases in between. Germline V lookup: CDR1 MGHRA, CDR2 YSYEKL.

There are a few counts of this clone. In DNA form, the CDR3 reads TGTGCCAGCACAGACAGCTTTGAGCAGTTCTTC. Its translation is CASTDSFEQFF. This rearrangement joins TRBV27 to TRBJ2-1; perhaps TRBD1 as D (5 bases). Germline assignment: CDR1 MNHEY and CDR2 SMNVEV (reference sequence). The CDR3 covers 11 residues. V was trimmed by 7 bases and J by 9 bases, leaving 10 bases between them.